A selection of T cell receptor beta chains follows, all from one sample in a study of blood T cell repertoires in COVID-19. Clones were read by immunoSEQ multiplex PCR, and TCRdb kept only the in-frame ones, dropping some. The top ten hold 1% to 1.3% of the sample, which has fewer than 500,000 clones, approximately 92% seen once. Sequencing was done on a sample of PBMCs or T cells enriched from blood (not recorded which). The receptors here all came from a man aged 25 to 40 who had recovered from COVID-19. The CDR3 runs from the conserved cysteine through the conserved F or W.

v_gene	j_gene	CDR3aa
TRBV28	TRBJ1-6	CASSSPRRGGDASPLHF
TRBV10-3	TRBJ2-2	CAISGSSGRAGNTGELFF
TRBV30	TRBJ2-1	CAWRGPGGGRRNEQFF
TRBV5-6	TRBJ1-5	CASSSWDRAFNQPQHF
TRBV18	TRBJ2-6	CASSPGQTAGANVLTF
TRBV20-1	TRBJ2-5	CSASPVEELHETQYF
TRBV28	TRBJ1-2	CATPTGSGGYGYTF
TRBV5-1	TRBJ2-6	CASSLGGSWANVLTF
TRBV30	TRBJ2-2	CACRRGGLANGELFF
TRBV27	TRBJ1-5	CASSPTGVEPQHF
TRBV3-1/TRBV3-2	TRBJ2-1	CASSQVSGRGSYNEQFF
TRBV13	TRBJ2-3	CASSLRDRTDTQYF
TRBV18	TRBJ1-2	CASSPFDRGSYTF
TRBV9	TRBJ2-5	CASSGGQTIKETQYF
TRBV24-1	TRBJ2-1	CATSDHLALNEQFF
TRBV6-4	TRBJ2-1	CASSLGLAGGHEQFF
TRBV6-5	TRBJ2-7	CASTPTEPYEQYF
TRBV18	TRBJ1-5	CASRETGVDQPQHF
TRBV7-9	TRBJ2-2	CASSLAPDSPSYTGELFF
TRBV12-5	TRBJ2-7	CASVSTSGSYEQYF
TRBV12-3/TRBV12-4	TRBJ2-1	CASSHRVGNEQFF
TRBV19	TRBJ2-7	CATLGRRGEQYF
TRBV18	TRBJ2-5	CASSPRLAGASETQYF
TRBV7-3	TRBJ1-1	CASSLTSDTEAFF
TRBV2	TRBJ1-4	CASRATGTEREKLFF
TRBV24-1	TRBJ2-2	CATSDPDRGNTGELFF
TRBV3-1/TRBV3-2	TRBJ2-3	CASSQVGRSDTQYF
TRBV5-1	TRBJ1-2	CASSFPGQYGYTF
TRBV30	TRBJ1-1	CAWRGTANTEAFF
TRBV6-5	TRBJ2-1	CASTRDYMANEQFF
TRBV7-9	TRBJ1-5	CASSTSGGPNQPQHF
TRBV18	TRBJ2-1	CASSPKLAGVREQFF
TRBV5-4	TRBJ2-7	CASSLQGQTYEQYF
TRBV5-8	TRBJ1-6	CASRSRGLNMALHF
TRBV20-1	TRBJ2-2	CSARGNGELFF
TRBV5-4	TRBJ1-1	CASSLDLGGNTEAFF
TRBV18	TRBJ2-5	CASSPTGVQETQYF
TRBV29-1	TRBJ1-1	CSVGDRGLNTEAFF
TRBV7-9	TRBJ2-7	CASSNQVYEQYF
TRBV9	TRBJ2-1	CASSVEGLGGNEQFF
TRBV6-1	TRBJ1-3	CASSERTAGNTIYF
TRBV9	TRBJ2-3	CASKRDGDTQYF
TRBV7-5	TRBJ2-2	CVRSLGRWDRGHTGELFF